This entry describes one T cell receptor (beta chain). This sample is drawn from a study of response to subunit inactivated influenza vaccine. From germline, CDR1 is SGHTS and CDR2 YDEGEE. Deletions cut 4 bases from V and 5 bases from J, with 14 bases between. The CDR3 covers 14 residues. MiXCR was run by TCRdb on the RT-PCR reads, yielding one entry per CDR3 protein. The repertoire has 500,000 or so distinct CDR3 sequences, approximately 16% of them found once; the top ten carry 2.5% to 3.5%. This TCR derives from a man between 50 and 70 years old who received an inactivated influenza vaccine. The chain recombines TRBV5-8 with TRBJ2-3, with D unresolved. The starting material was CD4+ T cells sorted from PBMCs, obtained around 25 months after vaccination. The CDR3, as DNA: TGTGCCAGCAGCCTCTACACCTGGGGAGATACGCAGTATTTT. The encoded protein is CASSLYTWGDTQYF.